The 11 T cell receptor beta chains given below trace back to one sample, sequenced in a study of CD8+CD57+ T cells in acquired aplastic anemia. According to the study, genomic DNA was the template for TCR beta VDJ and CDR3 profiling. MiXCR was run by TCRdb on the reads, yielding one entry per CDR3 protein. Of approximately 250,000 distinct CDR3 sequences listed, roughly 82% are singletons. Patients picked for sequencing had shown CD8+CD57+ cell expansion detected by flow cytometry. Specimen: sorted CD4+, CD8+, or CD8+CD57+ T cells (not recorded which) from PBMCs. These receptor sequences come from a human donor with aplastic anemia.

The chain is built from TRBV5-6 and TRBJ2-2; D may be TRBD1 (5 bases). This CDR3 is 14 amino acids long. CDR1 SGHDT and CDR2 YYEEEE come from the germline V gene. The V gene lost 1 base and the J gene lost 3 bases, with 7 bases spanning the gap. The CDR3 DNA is TGTGCCAGCAGCTTGAGCAGGGACACCGGGGAGCTGTTTTTT. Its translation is CASSLSRDTGELFF.

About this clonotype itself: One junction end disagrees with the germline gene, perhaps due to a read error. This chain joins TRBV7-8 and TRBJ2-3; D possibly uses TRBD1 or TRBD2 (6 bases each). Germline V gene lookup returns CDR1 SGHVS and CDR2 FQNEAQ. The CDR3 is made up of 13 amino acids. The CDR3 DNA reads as TGTGCCAGCAGGGACGGGGGCACAGATGATAAGCATTTT. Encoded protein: CASRDGGTDDKHF.

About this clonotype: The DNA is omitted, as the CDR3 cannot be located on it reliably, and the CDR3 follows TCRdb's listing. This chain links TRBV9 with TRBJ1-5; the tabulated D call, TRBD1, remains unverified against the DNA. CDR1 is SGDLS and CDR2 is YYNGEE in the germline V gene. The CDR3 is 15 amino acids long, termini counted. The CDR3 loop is CASGVAGDIQYFEHF.

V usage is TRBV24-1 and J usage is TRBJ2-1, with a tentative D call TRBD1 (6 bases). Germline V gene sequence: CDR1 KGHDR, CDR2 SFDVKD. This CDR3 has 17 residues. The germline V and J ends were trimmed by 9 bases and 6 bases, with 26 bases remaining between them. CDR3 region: CATLAGDPQNPINEQFF. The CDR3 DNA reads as TGTGCCACCTTGGCAGGGGACCCCCAGAATCCCATCAATGAGCAGTTCTTC.

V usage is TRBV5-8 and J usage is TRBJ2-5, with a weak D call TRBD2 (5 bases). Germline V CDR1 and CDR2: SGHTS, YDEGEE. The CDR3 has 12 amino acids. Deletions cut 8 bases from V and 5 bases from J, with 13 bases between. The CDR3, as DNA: TGTGCCAGAAGCGGTGCTAGCGAGACCCAGTACTTC. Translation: CARSGASETQYF.

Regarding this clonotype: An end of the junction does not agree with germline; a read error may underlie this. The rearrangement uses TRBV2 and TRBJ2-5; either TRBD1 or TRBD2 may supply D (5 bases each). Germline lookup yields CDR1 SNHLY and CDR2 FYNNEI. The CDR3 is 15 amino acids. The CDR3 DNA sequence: TGTGCCAGCAGCCCGCTGGGGAGCTGGGGCGAGACCGAGTACTTC. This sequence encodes CASSPLGSWGETEYF. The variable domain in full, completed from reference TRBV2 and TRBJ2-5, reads EPEVTQTPSHQVTQMGQEVILRCVPISNHLYFYWYRQILGQKVEFLVSFYNNEISEKSEIFDDQFSVERPDGSNFTLKIRSTKLEDSAMYFCASSPLGSWGETEYFGPGTRLLVL.

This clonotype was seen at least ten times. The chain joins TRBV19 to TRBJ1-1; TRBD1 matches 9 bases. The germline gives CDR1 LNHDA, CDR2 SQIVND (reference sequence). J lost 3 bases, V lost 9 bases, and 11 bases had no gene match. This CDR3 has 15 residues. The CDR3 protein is CASSLDRGGYTEAFF. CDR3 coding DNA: TGTGCCAGCAGTTTGGACAGGGGAGGCTACACTGAAGCTTTCTTT. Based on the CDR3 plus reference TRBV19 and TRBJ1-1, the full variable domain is DGGITQSPKYLFRKEGQNVTLSCEQNLNHDAMYWYRQDPGQGLRLIYYSQIVNDFQKGDIAEGYSVSREKKESFPLTVTSAQKNPTAFYLCASSLDRGGYTEAFFGQGTRLTVV.

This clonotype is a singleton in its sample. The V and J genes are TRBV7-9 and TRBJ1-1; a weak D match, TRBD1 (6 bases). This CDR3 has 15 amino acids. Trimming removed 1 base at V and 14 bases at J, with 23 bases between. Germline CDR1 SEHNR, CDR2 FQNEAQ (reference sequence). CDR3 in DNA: TGTGCCAGCAGCTTAGAGGCAGGGGCGGAGGAGATACCCTTCTTT. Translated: CASSLEAGAEEIPFF.

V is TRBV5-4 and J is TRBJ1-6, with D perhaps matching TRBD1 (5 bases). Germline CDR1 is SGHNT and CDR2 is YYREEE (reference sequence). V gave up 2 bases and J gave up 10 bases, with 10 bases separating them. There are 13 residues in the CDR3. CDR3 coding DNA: TGTGCCAGCAGCTTAGCTGCAGGGTCACCCCTCCACTTT. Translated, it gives CASSLAAGSPLHF.

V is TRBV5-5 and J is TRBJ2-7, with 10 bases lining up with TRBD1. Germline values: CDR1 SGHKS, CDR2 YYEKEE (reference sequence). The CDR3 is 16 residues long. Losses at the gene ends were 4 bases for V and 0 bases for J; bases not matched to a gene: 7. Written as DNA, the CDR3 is TGTGCCAGCAGCCGCCGGGACAGGGGATACTCCTACGAGCAGTACTTC. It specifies CASSRRDRGYSYEQYF. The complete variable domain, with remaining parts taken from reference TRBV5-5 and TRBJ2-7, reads DAGVTQSPTHLIKTRGQQVTLRCSPISGHKSVSWYQQVLGQGPQFIFQYYEKEERGRGNFPDRFSARQFPNYSSELNVNALLLGDSALYLCASSRRDRGYSYEQYFGPGTRLTVT.

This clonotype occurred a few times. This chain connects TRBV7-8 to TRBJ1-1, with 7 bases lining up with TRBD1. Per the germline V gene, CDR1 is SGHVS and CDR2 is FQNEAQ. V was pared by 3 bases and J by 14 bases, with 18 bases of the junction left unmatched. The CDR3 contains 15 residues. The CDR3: CASSFHPDGTAVSFF. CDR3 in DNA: TGTGCCAGCAGCTTTCATCCAGACGGGACAGCTGTTTCCTTCTTT.